This TCR beta chain was sequenced for a study of blood T cells in healthy people across ages. Study-wide findings and caveats: Researchers judged that diversity estimates from one million T cells fell short of true values. Donor CMV infection status was unknown, possibly confounding age-related changes in expanded clonotypes.

As regards this clonotype: Its antigen remains unknown.

Isolation yielded PBMCs, at least 6 million per sample, in every case. The CDR3 has 15 amino acids. V lost 6 bases and J lost 0, with 15 bases in between. Germline V gene data show CDR1 as MNHNS and CDR2 as SASEGT. Alongside a J-beta primer mix, a sample-barcoded 5' primer served in a second PCR lasting about 7 to 11 cycles. Every single cDNA molecule received a tag from a template-switch adaptor with 12 random nucleotides. TCRdb ran MiXCR on the 5' RACE reads and lists one entry per CDR3 protein. The sample has 1.5 million to 2 million distinct CDR3 sequences, 49% seen once. The source of this sequence is a middle-aged woman in good health. The sample consisted of blood. This rearrangement joins TRBV6-1 to TRBJ2-7, with D perhaps given as TRBD1 or TRBD2 (5 bases each). The CDR3 sequence is CASSENRGYSYEQYF. Here the CDR3 DNA reads TGTGCCAGCAGCGAGAACCGGGGCTACTCCTACGAGCAGTACTTC.